The rows below give T cell receptor beta chains drawn from one sample of a study of T cell responses to AZD1222 COVID-19 vaccine. Method: immunoSEQ multiplex PCR; TCRdb's copy keeps in-frame clones and lacks some. The top ten hold around 17% of the sample, which has some 100,000 clones, 86% seen once. The source was peripheral blood, collected 28 days after the second AZD1222 dose. The source of these receptors is an adult who received the AZD1222 COVID-19 vaccine. Each CDR3 is given with its conserved first and last residue. The order of the fields is J gene, V gene, clone size, D gene, CDR3 DNA, CDR3 protein. D genes are given only for firm matches. Some rows mark clone size as missing; the rest say once, few, many or name a class of expanded clone.

>TRBJ2-2|TRBV11-1|.|.
TGTGCCAGCAGCTTAGAGGCCAGAAACACCGGGGAGCTGTTTTTT
CASSLEARNTGELFF
>TRBJ1-2|TRBV29-1|.|TRBD1
TGCAGCGTTGAGACAGGGGAGGACTATGGCTACACCTTC
CSVETGEDYGYTF
>TRBJ1-1|TRBV27|.|TRBD1
TGTGCCAGCAGTTTGAGACAGGGGGCAGGAGCTTTCTTT
CASSLRQGAGAFF
>TRBJ2-5|TRBV6-6|.|.
TGTGCCAGCAGTACCCCCCCCGACCTCCAGTACTTC
CASSTPPDLQYF
>TRBJ2-5|TRBV15|.|TRBD1
TGTGCCACCAGCAGAAATACAGGGGTCTCAGAGACCCAGTACTTC
CATSRNTGVSETQYF
>TRBJ1-1|TRBV10-3|.|TRBD1
TGTGCCATCAGTGAGTTCACAGGGGTAGACACTGAAGCTTTCTTT
CAISEFTGVDTEAFF
>TRBJ1-6|TRBV15|few|.
TGTGCCACCAGCAGAGATTTCAGGACACCGGCGTCACCCCTCCACTTT
CATSRDFRTPASPLHF
>TRBJ2-4|TRBV28|.|.
TGTGCCAGCAGTTTGTGGGCTGGTAGGGATGATGGTACGGACATTCAGTACTTC
CASSLWAGRDDGTDIQYF
>TRBJ1-4|TRBV19|.|TRBD1
TGTGCCAGTAGTCAACCGGGACAGGGGAATGAAAAACTGTTTTTT
CASSQPGQGNEKLFF
>TRBJ1-4|TRBV11-2|.|TRBD1
TGTGCCAGCAGCTTATTTCCCTCTCCACAGGGGAATAATGAAAAACTGTTTTTT
CASSLFPSPQGNNEKLFF
>TRBJ1-6|TRBV4-1|few|.
TGCGCCAGCAGCCAAGTGCCCCTTATACAAGGGAAACATTCACCCCTCCACTTT
CASSQVPLIQGKHSPLHF
>TRBJ2-2|TRBV10-1|.|.
TGCGCCAGCAGTGAGGGCCAAAACACCGGGGAGCTGTTTTTT
CASSEGQNTGELFF